The text below deals with one T cell receptor beta chain. An end of the junction differs from the germline gene, which may be a read error. Following autologous stem cell transplantation, relapse occurred in every patient, and exposure to brentuximab vedotin varied. The table came from immunoSEQ multiplex PCR; TCRdb's copy has only in-frame clones and leaves some out. The repertoire holds around 34,000 clones, with approximately 82% as singletons. The CDR3 is made up of 13 amino acids. Looked up from germline, CDR1 is SNHLY and CDR2 is FYNNEI. This sample was included in a study of PD-1 blockade in classical Hodgkin lymphoma.

The TCR sequence derives from a human donor with classical Hodgkin lymphoma. The chain couples TRBV2 to TRBJ2-3, with unresolved D. Sequenced here: peripheral blood mononuclear cells (PBMCs), sampled before the second cycle of nivolumab. The CDR3 DNA sequence: TGTGCCAGCAGTGCCCAAAGGTCGGACGGAGAGAGCTTT. Residues: CASSAQRSDGESF.